This is a list of T cell receptor beta chains from one sample in a study of T cell changes during pregnancy in multiple sclerosis. The assay was immunoSEQ multiplex PCR, and TCRdb's table has in-frame clones only and misses some. The sample yields approximately 60,000 clones, about nine tenths seen once. The sample was peripheral blood, taken in the second trimester of pregnancy. All receptors derive from a female donor with multiple sclerosis, enrolled in a pregnancy study. The CDR3 runs from the conserved cysteine through the conserved F or W. Fields, in order: V gene, clone size, J gene, D gene, CDR3 protein, CDR3 DNA. D genes are given only for firm matches. Only some rows state a clone size, as once, few, many or a class for expanded clones.

>TRBV11-2|-|TRBJ2-1|TRBD2
CASSFLGGGVHNEQFF
TGTGCCAGCAGCTTCTTGGGCGGGGGGGTCCACAATGAGCAGTTCTTC
>TRBV27|-|TRBJ1-4|-
CASRVGAGANEKLFF
TGTGCCAGCAGGGTTGGGGCTGGTGCTAATGAAAAACTGTTTTTT
>TRBV10-3|-|TRBJ2-5|TRBD2
CAISETTSGGEETQYF
TGTGCCATCAGTGAAACGACTAGCGGGGGGGAAGAGACCCAGTACTTC
>TRBV5-1|-|TRBJ2-3|-
CASSLALEGVSTQYF
TGCGCCAGCAGCTTGGCCTTAGAGGGCGTTAGTACGCAGTATTTT
>TRBV7-9|-|TRBJ1-1|TRBD1
CASSFGTGSTEAFF
TGTGCCAGCAGCTTCGGGACAGGGAGCACTGAAGCTTTCTTT
>TRBV4-1|-|TRBJ1-1|TRBD1
CASSQIPGQRLEAFF
TGCGCCAGCAGCCAAATTCCGGGACAGAGACTTGAAGCTTTCTTT
>TRBV5-1|-|TRBJ2-3|-
CASARTGSTDTQYF
TGCGCCAGCGCCCGCACAGGTAGCACAGATACGCAGTATTTT
>TRBV7-7|-|TRBJ1-2|TRBD1
CASSPLGTASYGYTF
TGTGCTAGCAGCCCACTAGGGACAGCTAGCTATGGCTACACCTTC
>TRBV7-8|-|TRBJ1-5|TRBD1
CASSLLPQGQGNNQPQHF
TGTGCCAGCAGCTTGCTACCCCAAGGACAGGGCAACAATCAGCCCCAGCATTTT
>TRBV9|-|TRBJ1-1|TRBD1
CASSVGDGDRPEAFF
TGTGCCAGCAGCGTAGGGGACGGGGACAGGCCGGAAGCTTTCTTT
>TRBV30|-|TRBJ1-1|TRBD1
CAWSRDRNTEAFF
TGTGCCTGGAGTAGGGACAGGAACACTGAAGCTTTCTTT
>TRBV5-1|-|TRBJ2-1|TRBD1
CASSLDRVAYNEQFF
TGCGCCAGCAGCTTAGACAGGGTTGCCTACAATGAGCAGTTCTTC
>TRBV5-6|-|TRBJ2-1|TRBD1
CASSWTGTGYNEQFF
TGTGCCAGCAGCTGGACCGGGACAGGCTACAATGAGCAGTTCTTC
>TRBV18|-|TRBJ1-2|TRBD1
CASSSGTGKGYTF
TGTGCCAGCTCGTCTGGGACAGGGAAAGGCTACACCTTC
>TRBV27|-|TRBJ1-5|-
CASSRFAGGAQHF
TGTGCCAGCAGTCGCTTTGCGGGGGGAGCCCAGCATTTT
>TRBV30|-|TRBJ1-6|-
CAWSVSRGGSPLHF
TGTGCCTGGAGTGTTTCCAGGGGCGGTTCACCCCTCCACTTT
>TRBV11-1|-|TRBJ2-3|-
CASSLSPTDTQYF
TGTGCCAGCAGCTTATCCCCAACAGATACGCAGTATTTT
>TRBV9|-|TRBJ2-2|TRBD2
CASSAGLAGGTANTGELFF
TGTGCCAGCAGCGCGGGACTAGCGGGGGGGACAGCGAACACCGGGGAGCTGTTTTTT
>TRBV7-3|-|TRBJ2-3|-
CASSLEKDTQYF
TGTGCCAGCAGCTTAGAGAAAGATACGCAGTATTTT
>TRBV7-9|few|TRBJ2-3|-
CASSPPMRDTQYF
TGTGCCAGCAGCCCGCCTATGAGAGATACGCAGTATTTT
>TRBV7-2|few|TRBJ1-2|-
CASSRGSYLGGYTF
TGTGCCAGCAGCCGGGGGTCCTACCTAGGCGGCTACACCTTC
>TRBV29-1|-|TRBJ2-5|TRBD1
CSVTPGRDRFQETQYF
TGCAGCGTTACACCTGGCCGGGACAGATTCCAAGAGACCCAGTACTTC
>TRBV30|-|TRBJ2-3|TRBD1
CALAGTGEFPDTQYF
TGTGCCTTAGCCGGGACAGGGGAGTTCCCAGATACGCAGTATTTT
>TRBV9|-|TRBJ2-3|-
CASSVQDTQYF
TGTGCCAGCAGCGTACAAGATACGCAGTATTTT
>TRBV2|-|TRBJ2-4|-
CASRRQDLAKNIQYF
TGTGCCAGCAGGAGACAGGATCTAGCCAAAAACATTCAGTACTTC
>TRBV19|once|TRBJ1-3|TRBD1
CASSERTGLGNTIYF
TGTGCCAGTAGTGAAAGGACAGGACTCGGAAACACCATATATTTT